This T cell receptor beta chain was recorded in a study of control samples from healthy donors and cancer patients. Assay used: immunoSEQ multiplex PCR; TCRdb lists only in-frame clones, some missing. The sample lists over 100,000 clones, roughly 92% occurring once. The receptor was derived from a man between 18 and 35 years old in good health. The sample consisted of blood.

CDR3 nucleotide sequence: TGTGCCAGCAGCCGACAGCCTAACACCGGGGAGCTGTTTTTT. This gives the protein CASSRQPNTGELFF. The chain couples TRBV2 to TRBJ2-2; D possibly corresponds to TRBD1 (5 bases). Germline V lookup: CDR1 SNHLY, CDR2 FYNNEI. This CDR3 spans 14 amino acids. Trimming took 6 bases from V and 2 from J, leaving 10 bases between them.